This T cell receptor beta chain was recovered during a study of Ad26.COV2.S vaccination and SARS-CoV-2 variants. CDR3 size: 15 residues. Germline V gives CDR1 MNHEY, CDR2 SVGEGT. The ends were cut back, 5 bases at V and 1 base at J, with 9 bases in the middle. The treatment was: some 19 received Ad26.COV2.S at low or high dose, single or two shots; 5 received placebo; per-sample allocation not given. Day 63 following the first vaccine or placebo injection was when the samples were taken. Ad26 vector vaccine expressed Wuhan-strain SARS-CoV-2 spike. Produced via immunoSEQ multiplex PCR; TCRdb's table is partial and in-frame only. Among around 310,000 clones listed, under 90% were seen once.

The TCR originated in a person aged 18-60 years who received the Ad26.COV2.S COVID-19 vaccine or a placebo. The chain couples TRBV6-2 or TRBV6-3 to TRBJ2-6; D not certain. The sequencing used peripheral blood, collected in a trial of Ad26.COV2.S vaccine versus placebo. The CDR3 here is CASSKGGSGANVLTF. The CDR3 DNA is TGTGCCAGCAGTAAGGGTGGGTCTGGGGCCAACGTCCTGACTTTC.